These T cell receptor beta chains were read from a single sample in a study of blood T cell repertoires in COVID-19. Here immunoSEQ multiplex PCR was the method, and the copy in TCRdb shows in-frame clones only, minus some. The sample includes around 250,000 clones, around 82% of them seen just once. Sequenced material: peripheral blood. Source of these receptors: a man at least 80 years old with acute or convalescent COVID-19. Both conserved end residues are part of each CDR3. D genes are given only for firm matches. Some rows mark clone size as missing; the rest say once, few, many or name a class of expanded clone.

clone_size j_call v_call d_call cdr3_nt cdr3_aa
. TRBJ1-2 TRBV14 TRBD1 TGTGCCAGCAGCCCTCGGGACAGAAACTATGGCTACACCTTC CASSPRDRNYGYTF
. TRBJ1-3 TRBV7-8 . TGTGCCAGCAGCCCGGCGGGGAGGGGAAACACCATATATTTT CASSPAGRGNTIYF
many TRBJ2-2 TRBV5-1 . TGCGCCAGCAGCTTACAGGGTGCCGATGGCACCGGGGAGCTGTTTTTT CASSLQGADGTGELFF
. TRBJ1-4 TRBV2 . TGTGCCAGCAGTGAAGCGTGGACAGCTGAAAAACTGTTTTTT CASSEAWTAEKLFF
. TRBJ2-7 TRBV11-1 TRBD1 TGTGCCAGCAGCACGAGAGGACAGGTCCACGAGCAGTACTTC CASSTRGQVHEQYF
. TRBJ2-3 TRBV6-1 TRBD1 TGTGCCAGCAGTGAAACCCCGGGACAGGGGGCAGTTATTGTAGATACGCAGTATTTT CASSETPGQGAVIVDTQYF
. TRBJ1-3 TRBV2 TRBD1 TGTGCCAGCAGACCCGGGACAGGGGTAAACACCATATATTTT CASRPGTGVNTIYF
. TRBJ2-1 TRBV28 . TGTGCCAGCACCCTCCCCGGCTACAATGAGCAGTTCTTC CASTLPGYNEQFF
. TRBJ2-7 TRBV5-1 TRBD2 TGCGCCAGCAGCGGAGCCGAGACTAGCGGATACTACGAGCAGTACTTC CASSGAETSGYYEQYF
. TRBJ2-3 TRBV12-3/TRBV12-4 . TGTGCCAGCAGTCCTCTCGAGACAGATACGCAGTATTTT CASSPLETDTQYF
. TRBJ2-3 TRBV30 TRBD2 TGTGCCTGGAGAAAGGGTCTAGCGGCCACAGATACGCAGTATTTT CAWRKGLAATDTQYF
. TRBJ2-7 TRBV7-2 . TGTGCCAGCAGCTTAACCCCGCCAGGGCAGGTCCCCGAGCAGTACTTC CASSLTPPGQVPEQYF
. TRBJ2-5 TRBV24-1 TRBD1 TGTGCCACCAGTGAGGCCGGGACAGGGCTCGAGACCCAGTACTTC CATSEAGTGLETQYF
once TRBJ1-3 TRBV6-1 . TGTGCCAGCAGTGATACAACAGGGAGCACCATATATTTT CASSDTTGSTIYF
. TRBJ1-5 TRBV13 . TGTGCCAGCAGCTTAGGCCAGGCGGGATTAGGTCAGCCCCAGCATTTT CASSLGQAGLGQPQHF
. TRBJ2-3 TRBV29-1 . TGCAGCGTTGAGGGAGATAGTTGGGATACGCAGTATTTT CSVEGDSWDTQYF
few TRBJ1-2 TRBV3-1/TRBV3-2 . TGTGCCAGCAGCCAAGACAGAGGGTATGGCTACACCTTC CASSQDRGYGYTF
. TRBJ2-2 TRBV18 . TGTGCCAGCTCACCGGGGGGCACCGGGGAGCTGTTTTTT CASSPGGTGELFF
. TRBJ1-6 TRBV21-1 . TGTGCCAGCACCCTTCCACAGGGCTCACCCCTCCACTTT CASTLPQGSPLHF
. TRBJ2-1 TRBV6-5 TRBD2 TGTGCCAGCAGTACGACTAGCGGGAACCAGTTCTTC CASSTTSGNQFF
. TRBJ1-2 TRBV5-1 TRBD1 TGCGCCAGCAGCTTGGGGGGACAGGTTAACTATGGCTACACCTTC CASSLGGQVNYGYTF
few TRBJ2-5 TRBV18 . TGTGCCAGCTCACCACCGTACAGCCAAGAGACCCAGTACTTC CASSPPYSQETQYF
few TRBJ2-3 TRBV11-2 . TGTGCCAGCAGCTCCATTTTGGCGGGTGGTCGTCATACGCAGTATTTT CASSSILAGGRHTQYF
. TRBJ2-7 TRBV19 TRBD2 TGTGCCAGTTCTCCTAGCGGGGCAGTCTACGAGCAGTACTTC CASSPSGAVYEQYF
few TRBJ2-7 TRBV27 . TGTGCCAGCAGTTTATCGACGGGTTACCCCTACGAGCAGTACTTC CASSLSTGYPYEQYF
. TRBJ2-4 TRBV11-1 TRBD1 TGTGCCAGCAGCTTGGGTCCTTGGACAGGGAGAAACATTCAGTACTTC CASSLGPWTGRNIQYF
. TRBJ2-7 TRBV19 TRBD1 TGTGCCAGTAGTACCGGGACAGGGTCTTCCTACGAGCAGTACTTC CASSTGTGSSYEQYF
. TRBJ1-1 TRBV7-9 TRBD1 TGTGCCAGCAGCCCACAGGGGTTGAACACTGAAGCTTTCTTT CASSPQGLNTEAFF
. TRBJ1-2 TRBV27 . TGTGCCAGCAGTGACGGGTTCTATGGCTACACCTTC CASSDGFYGYTF
. TRBJ1-2 TRBV4-1 . TGCGCCAGCAGCCAAGATAGGGCAGGGGCTGGAGGCTACACCTTC CASSQDRAGAGGYTF
once TRBJ2-1 TRBV7-8 . TGTGCCAGCAGCTCGTTAGTATATGAGCAGTTCTTC CASSSLVYEQFF
. TRBJ1-6 TRBV10-3 TRBD1 TGTGCCATCAGTGAAGGGACAGGGGGCCATTCACCCCTCCACTTT CAISEGTGGHSPLHF
. TRBJ2-3 TRBV27 . TGTGCCAGCAGCGCATTCCAGGGTAAAGATACGCAGTATTTT CASSAFQGKDTQYF
few TRBJ2-5 TRBV29-1 . TGCAGCGTTAGTCCAGTAGTGGGGCCGGAGACCCAGTACTTC CSVSPVVGPETQYF
. TRBJ2-7 TRBV5-1 TRBD1 TGCGCCAGCAGCGTATGGACAGGGGGGACCGGCGAGCAGTACTTC CASSVWTGGTGEQYF
. TRBJ1-2 TRBV24-1 TRBD1 TGTGCCACCAGTGATAGGACAGGGGGCGAATTCGGCTACACCTTC CATSDRTGGEFGYTF
. TRBJ1-1 TRBV5-1 TRBD1 TGCGCCAGCAGGGAGGACAGGCTGAACACTGAAGCTTTCTTT CASREDRLNTEAFF
. TRBJ1-2 TRBV3-1/TRBV3-2 TRBD1 TGTGCCAGCAGCCAAGGGGGTTCCACAGGGGGCTCCAACTATGGCTACACCTTC CASSQGGSTGGSNYGYTF
. TRBJ2-7 TRBV7-9 TRBD1 TGTGCCAGTTCCCCCGGACAGGTTAACTACGAGCAGTACTTC CASSPGQVNYEQYF
. TRBJ1-1 TRBV27 TRBD1 TGTGCCAGCAGTCAGAACCGGGACAGTGGAGCTTTCTTT CASSQNRDSGAFF
. TRBJ1-6 TRBV28 . TGTGCCAGCTCCCCCCTGAGGCAGAGAGGCAATTCACCCCTCCACTTT CASSPLRQRGNSPLHF
. TRBJ1-1 TRBV20-1 . TGCAGTGCTAGTCTTCACTCGAACACTGAAGCTTTCTTT CSASLHSNTEAFF
. TRBJ1-3 TRBV18 . TGTGCCAGCTCACCACCGGGAATATTGGAGGACACCATATATTTT CASSPPGILEDTIYF
few TRBJ1-6 TRBV5-1 . TGCGCCAGCAGCTTATCAGGGAATTCACCCCTCCACTTT CASSLSGNSPLHF
. TRBJ1-1 TRBV30 . TGTGCCTGGAGCAACCCCGGGTGGTCTTTGAACACTGAAGCTTTCTTT CAWSNPGWSLNTEAFF
. TRBJ2-1 TRBV6-1 TRBD2 TGTGCCAGCAGTGAAAATCCGGGGGGACTAGCGGCGACCTACAATGAGCAGTTCTTC CASSENPGGLAATYNEQFF
. TRBJ1-4 TRBV19 . TGTGCCAGTAGTACCCTCGGTGGCAGGGCGAGGGAAAAACTGTTTTTT CASSTLGGRAREKLFF
. TRBJ1-6 TRBV5-1 . TGCGCCAGCAGGCAGGGGTACAGGTTTAATTCACCCCTCCACTTT CASRQGYRFNSPLHF
. TRBJ1-2 TRBV28 TRBD1 TGTGCCAGCAGCCCTCCTCGGGGACAGGGTTTCGGCTACACCTTC CASSPPRGQGFGYTF
. TRBJ1-1 TRBV29-1 . TGCAGCGTTGGAGGACAGACGAACACTGAAGCTTTCTTT CSVGGQTNTEAFF
. TRBJ1-1 TRBV6-1 TRBD1 TGTGCCAGCAGTGAAGCGGAAGGGGGCAAGGCTGAAGCTTTCTTT CASSEAEGGKAEAFF
. TRBJ1-1 TRBV18 . TGTGCCAGCTCACCCGGAGCTTTCTTT CASSPGAFF
. TRBJ1-3 TRBV3-1/TRBV3-2 TRBD1 TGTGCCAGCAGCCAGGCCGGGACAGGGGGCTTCGGAAACACCATATATTTT CASSQAGTGGFGNTIYF
. TRBJ1-4 TRBV5-1 . TGCGCCAGCAGATCAGGGCCCTCTAATGAAAAACTGTTTTTT CASRSGPSNEKLFF